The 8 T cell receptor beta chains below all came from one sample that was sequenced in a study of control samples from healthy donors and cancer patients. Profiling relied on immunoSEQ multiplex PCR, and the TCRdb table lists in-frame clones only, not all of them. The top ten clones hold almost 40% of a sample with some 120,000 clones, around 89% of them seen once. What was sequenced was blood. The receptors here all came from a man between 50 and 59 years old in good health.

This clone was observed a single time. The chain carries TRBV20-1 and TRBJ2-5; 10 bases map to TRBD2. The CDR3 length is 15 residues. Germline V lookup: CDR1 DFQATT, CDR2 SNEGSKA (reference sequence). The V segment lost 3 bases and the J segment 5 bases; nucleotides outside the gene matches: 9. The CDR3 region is CSASDSGGTKETQYF. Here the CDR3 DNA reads TGCAGTGCTAGTGATAGCGGGGGGACGAAGGAGACCCAGTACTTC.

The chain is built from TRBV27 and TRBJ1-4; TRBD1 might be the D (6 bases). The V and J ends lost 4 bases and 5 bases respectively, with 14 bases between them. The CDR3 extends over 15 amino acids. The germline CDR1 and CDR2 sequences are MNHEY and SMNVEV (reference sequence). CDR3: CASSSQGRGNEKLFF. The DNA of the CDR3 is TGTGCCAGCAGTTCCCAGGGGAGGGGGAATGAAAAACTGTTTTTT.

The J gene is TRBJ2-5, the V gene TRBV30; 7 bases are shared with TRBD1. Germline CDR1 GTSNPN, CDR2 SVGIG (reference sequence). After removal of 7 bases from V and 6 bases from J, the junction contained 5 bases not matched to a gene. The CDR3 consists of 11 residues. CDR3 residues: CAFDRAKTQYF. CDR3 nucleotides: TGTGCCTTCGACAGGGCAAAGACCCAGTACTTC. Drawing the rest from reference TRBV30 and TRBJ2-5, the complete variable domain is SQTIHQWPATLVQPVGSPLSLECTVEGTSNPNLYWYRQAAGRGLQLLFYSVGIGQISSEVPQNLSASRPQDRQFILSSKKLLLSDSGFYLCAFDRAKTQYFGPGTRLLVL.

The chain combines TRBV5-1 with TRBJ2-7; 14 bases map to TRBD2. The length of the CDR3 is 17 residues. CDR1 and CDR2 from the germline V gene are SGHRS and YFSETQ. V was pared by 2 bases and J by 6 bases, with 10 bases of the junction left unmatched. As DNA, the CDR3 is TGCGCCAGCAGCTTCACAATGACTAGCGGGGGGGCCGCCGAGCAGTACTTC. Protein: CASSFTMTSGGAAEQYF.

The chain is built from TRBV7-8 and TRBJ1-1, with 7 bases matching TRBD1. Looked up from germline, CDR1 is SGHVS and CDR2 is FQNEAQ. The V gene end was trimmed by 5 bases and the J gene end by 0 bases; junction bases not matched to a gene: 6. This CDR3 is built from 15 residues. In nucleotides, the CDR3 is TGTGCCAGCAGCCCCCAGACAGGGTTGAACACTGAAGCTTTCTTT. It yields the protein CASSPQTGLNTEAFF.

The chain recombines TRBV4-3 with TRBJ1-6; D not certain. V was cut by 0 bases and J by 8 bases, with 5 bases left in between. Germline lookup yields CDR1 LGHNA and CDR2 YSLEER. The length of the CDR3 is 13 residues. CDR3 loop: CASSQDRYSPLHF. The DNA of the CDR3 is TGCGCCAGCAGCCAAGATCGTTATTCACCCCTCCACTTT.

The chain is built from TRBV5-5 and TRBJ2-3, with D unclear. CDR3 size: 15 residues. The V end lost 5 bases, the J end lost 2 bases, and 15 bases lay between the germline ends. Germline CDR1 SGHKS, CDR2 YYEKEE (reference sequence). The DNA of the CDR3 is TGTGCCAGCAGTCCCAGCAGGACCTTCACAGATACGCAGTATTTT. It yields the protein CASSPSRTFTDTQYF.

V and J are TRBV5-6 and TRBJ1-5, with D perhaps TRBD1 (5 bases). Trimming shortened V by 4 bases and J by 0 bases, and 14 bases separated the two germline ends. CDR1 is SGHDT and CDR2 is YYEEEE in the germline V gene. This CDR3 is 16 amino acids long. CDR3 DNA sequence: TGTGCCAGCAGCGGGATGGGACCGACTAGCAATCAGCCCCAGCATTTT. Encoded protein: CASSGMGPTSNQPQHF.